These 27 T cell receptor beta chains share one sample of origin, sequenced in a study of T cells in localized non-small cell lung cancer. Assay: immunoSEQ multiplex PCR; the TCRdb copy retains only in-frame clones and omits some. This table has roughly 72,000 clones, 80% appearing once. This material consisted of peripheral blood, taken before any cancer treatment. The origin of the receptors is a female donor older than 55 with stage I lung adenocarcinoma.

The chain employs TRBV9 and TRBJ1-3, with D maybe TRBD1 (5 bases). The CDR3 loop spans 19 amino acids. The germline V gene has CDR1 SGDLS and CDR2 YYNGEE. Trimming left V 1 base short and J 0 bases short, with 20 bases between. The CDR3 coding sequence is TGTGCCAGCAGCGTAAGGGGCAGCCCGAGGCCCAGCTCTGGAAACACCATATATTTT. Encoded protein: CASSVRGSPRPSSGNTIYF.

The CDR3 sequence is CASSQVEGSNQPQHF. The CDR3 bases are TGTGCCAGCAGCCAAGTAGAAGGGAGCAATCAGCCCCAGCATTTT. J is TRBJ1-5 and V is TRBV4-2; D unclear. Germline CDR1 is LGHNA and CDR2 is YNFKEQ. V lost 1 base, J lost 1 base, and 8 bases lay in between. The CDR3 length is 15 residues.

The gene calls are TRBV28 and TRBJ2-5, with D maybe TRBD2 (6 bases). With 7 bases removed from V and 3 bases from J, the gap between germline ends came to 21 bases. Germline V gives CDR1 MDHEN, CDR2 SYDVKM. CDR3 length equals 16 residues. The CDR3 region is CASITPGAGSKETQYF. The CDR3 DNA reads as TGTGCCAGCATCACCCCCGGGGCGGGGTCTAAAGAGACCCAGTACTTC.

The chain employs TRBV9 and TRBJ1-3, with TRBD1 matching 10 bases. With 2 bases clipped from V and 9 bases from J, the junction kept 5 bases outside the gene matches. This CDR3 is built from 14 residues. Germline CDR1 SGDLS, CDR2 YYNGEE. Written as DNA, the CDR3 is TGTGCCAGCAGCGTGGGACAGGGGACGGGCACCATATATTTT. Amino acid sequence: CASSVGQGTGTIYF.

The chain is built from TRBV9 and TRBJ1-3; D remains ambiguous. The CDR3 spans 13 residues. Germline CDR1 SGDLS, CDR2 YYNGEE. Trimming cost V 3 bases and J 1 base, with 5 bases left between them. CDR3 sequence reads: CASSGGSGNTIYF. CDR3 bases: TGTGCCAGCAGCGGAGGTTCTGGAAACACCATATATTTT.

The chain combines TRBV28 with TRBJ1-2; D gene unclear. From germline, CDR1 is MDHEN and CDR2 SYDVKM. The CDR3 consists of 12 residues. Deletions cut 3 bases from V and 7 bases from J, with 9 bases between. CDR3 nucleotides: TGTGCCAGCAGTTTCGCGGTTTTTGGCTACACCTTC. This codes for CASSFAVFGYTF.

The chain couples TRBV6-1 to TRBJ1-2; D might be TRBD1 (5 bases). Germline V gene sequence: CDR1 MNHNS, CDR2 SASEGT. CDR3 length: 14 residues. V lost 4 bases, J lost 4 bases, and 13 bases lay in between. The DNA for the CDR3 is TGTGCCAGCAGTGGGGGAAGCGGGGGCTATGGCTACACCTTC. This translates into CASSGGSGGYGYTF.

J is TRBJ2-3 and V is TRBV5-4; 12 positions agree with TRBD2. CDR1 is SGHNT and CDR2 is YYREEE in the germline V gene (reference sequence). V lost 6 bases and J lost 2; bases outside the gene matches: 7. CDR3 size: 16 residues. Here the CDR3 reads CASTLLAGGATDTQYF. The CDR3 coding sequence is TGTGCCAGCACCCTACTAGCGGGGGGCGCCACAGATACGCAGTATTTT. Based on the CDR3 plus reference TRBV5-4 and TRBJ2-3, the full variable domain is ETGVTQSPTHLIKTRGQQVTLRCSSQSGHNTVSWYQQALGQGPQFIFQYYREEENGRGNFPPRFSGLQFPNYSSELNVNALELDDSALYLCASTLLAGGATDTQYFGPGTRLTVL.

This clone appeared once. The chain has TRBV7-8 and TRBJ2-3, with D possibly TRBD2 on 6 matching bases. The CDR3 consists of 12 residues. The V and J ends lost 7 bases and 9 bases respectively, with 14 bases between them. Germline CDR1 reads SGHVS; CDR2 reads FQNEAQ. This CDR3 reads CASTTSSNTQYF. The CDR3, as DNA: TGTGCCAGCACGACTAGTAGTAACACGCAGTATTTT.

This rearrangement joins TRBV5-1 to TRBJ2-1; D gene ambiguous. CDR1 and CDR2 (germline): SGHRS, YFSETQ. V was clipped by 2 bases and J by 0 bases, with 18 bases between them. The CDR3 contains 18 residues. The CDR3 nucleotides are TGCGCCAGCAGCTTCAGCCCCCTCCCCGCCAGCTCCTACAATGAGCAGTTCTTC. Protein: CASSFSPLPASSYNEQFF. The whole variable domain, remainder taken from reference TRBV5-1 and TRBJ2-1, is KAGVTQTPRYLIKTRGQQVTLSCSPISGHRSVSWYQQTPGQGLQFLFEYFSETQRNKGNFPGRFSGRQFSNSRSEMNVSTLELGDSALYLCASSFSPLPASSYNEQFFGPGTRLTVL.

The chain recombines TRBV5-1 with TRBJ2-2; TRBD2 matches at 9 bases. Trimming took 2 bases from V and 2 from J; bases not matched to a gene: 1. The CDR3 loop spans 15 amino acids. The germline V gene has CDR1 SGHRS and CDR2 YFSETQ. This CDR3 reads CASSFGTSNTGELFF. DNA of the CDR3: TGCGCCAGCAGCTTCGGGACTAGCAACACCGGGGAGCTGTTTTTT. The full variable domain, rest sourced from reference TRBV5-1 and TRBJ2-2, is KAGVTQTPRYLIKTRGQQVTLSCSPISGHRSVSWYQQTPGQGLQFLFEYFSETQRNKGNFPGRFSGRQFSNSRSEMNVSTLELGDSALYLCASSFGTSNTGELFFGEGSRLTVL.

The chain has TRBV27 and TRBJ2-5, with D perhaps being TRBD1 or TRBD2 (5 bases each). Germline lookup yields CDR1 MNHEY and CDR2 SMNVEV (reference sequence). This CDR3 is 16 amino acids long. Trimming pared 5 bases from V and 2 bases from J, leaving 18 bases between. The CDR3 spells CASSPLGEGPQETQYF. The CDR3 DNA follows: TGTGCCAGCAGTCCCCTAGGTGAGGGGCCACAAGAGACCCAGTACTTC.

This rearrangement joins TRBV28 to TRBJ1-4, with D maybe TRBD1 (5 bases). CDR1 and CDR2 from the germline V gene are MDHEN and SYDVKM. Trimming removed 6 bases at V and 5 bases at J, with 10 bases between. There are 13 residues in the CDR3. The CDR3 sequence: CASREGRNEKLFF. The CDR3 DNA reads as TGTGCCAGCAGGGAGGGACGCAATGAAAAACTGTTTTTT.

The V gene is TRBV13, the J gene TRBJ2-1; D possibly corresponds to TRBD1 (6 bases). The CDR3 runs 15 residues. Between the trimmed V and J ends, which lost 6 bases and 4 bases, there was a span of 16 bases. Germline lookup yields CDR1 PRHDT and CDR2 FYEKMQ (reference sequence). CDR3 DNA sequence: TGTGCCAGCAGACCGCCCGGGACAAATTACAATGAGCAGTTCTTC. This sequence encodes CASRPPGTNYNEQFF.

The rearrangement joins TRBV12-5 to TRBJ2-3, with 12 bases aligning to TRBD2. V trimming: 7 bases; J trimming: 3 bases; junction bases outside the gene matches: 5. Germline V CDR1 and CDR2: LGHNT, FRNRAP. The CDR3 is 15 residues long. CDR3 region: CASALAGGPTDTQYF. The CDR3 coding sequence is TGTGCTAGTGCCCTAGCGGGGGGGCCAACAGATACGCAGTATTTT.

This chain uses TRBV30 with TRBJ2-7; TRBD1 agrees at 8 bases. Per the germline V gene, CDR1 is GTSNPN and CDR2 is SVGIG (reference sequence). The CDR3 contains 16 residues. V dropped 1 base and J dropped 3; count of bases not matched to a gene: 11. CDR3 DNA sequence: TGTGCCTGGAGTGGAGGACAGGGAAACTGGAACTACGAGCAGTACTTC. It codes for CAWSGGQGNWNYEQYF.

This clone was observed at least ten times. The CDR3 bases are TGCGCCAGCGCCCGGGACAGCTACGAGCAGTACTTC. This translates into CASARDSYEQYF. The chain has TRBV5-1 and TRBJ2-7; 7 nucleotides line up with TRBD1. Germline loops: CDR1 SGHRS, CDR2 YFSETQ. Trimming at V came to 7 bases and at J to 3 bases, leaving 4 bases not matched to a gene. The length of the CDR3 is 12 residues.

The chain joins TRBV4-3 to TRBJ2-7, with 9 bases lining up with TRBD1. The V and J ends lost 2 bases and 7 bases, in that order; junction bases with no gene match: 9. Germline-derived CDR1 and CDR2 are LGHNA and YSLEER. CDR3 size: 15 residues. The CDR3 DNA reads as TGCGCCAGCAGCCAATCGGACAGGGGTTTTTTAGAGCAGTACTTC. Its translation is CASSQSDRGFLEQYF.

CDR3 amino acids: CASSLAFSTGDTHGYTF. CDR3 nucleotide sequence: TGTGCCAGCAGCTTAGCCTTTTCGACAGGGGATACTCATGGCTACACCTTC. V gene TRBV7-2 combines with J gene TRBJ1-2; 8 nucleotides align to TRBD1. With V trimmed by 0 bases and J by 6 bases, 12 bases remained unmatched. The CDR3 loop spans 17 amino acids. Germline CDR1 reads SGHTA; CDR2 reads FQGNSA.

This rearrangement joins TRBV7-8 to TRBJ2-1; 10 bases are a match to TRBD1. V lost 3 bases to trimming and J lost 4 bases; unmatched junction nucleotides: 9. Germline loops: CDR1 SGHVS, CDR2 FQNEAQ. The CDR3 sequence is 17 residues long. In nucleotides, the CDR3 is TGTGCCAGCAGCTTGATCGCCGGGGGACAGGGGTACAATGAGCAGTTCTTC. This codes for CASSLIAGGQGYNEQFF.

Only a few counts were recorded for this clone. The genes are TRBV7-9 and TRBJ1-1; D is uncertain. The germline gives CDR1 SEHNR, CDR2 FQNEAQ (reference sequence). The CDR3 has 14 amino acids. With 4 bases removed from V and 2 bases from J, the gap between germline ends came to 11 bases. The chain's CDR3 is CASSSPDPNTEAFF. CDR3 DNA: TGTGCCAGCAGCTCCCCCGACCCAAACACTGAAGCTTTCTTT.

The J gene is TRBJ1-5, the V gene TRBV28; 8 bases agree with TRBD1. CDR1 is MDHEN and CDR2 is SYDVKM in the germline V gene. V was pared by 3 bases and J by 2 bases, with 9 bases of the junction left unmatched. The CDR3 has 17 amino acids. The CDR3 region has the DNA TGTGCCAGCAGTTTTGGACCGACAGGGGCGGGCAATCAGCCCCAGCATTTT. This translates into CASSFGPTGAGNQPQHF.

The CDR3: CASSERQGYSNQPQHF. CDR3 DNA: TGTGCCAGCAGCGAACGACAGGGTTATAGCAATCAGCCCCAGCATTTT. The chain links TRBV5-6 to TRBJ1-5; TRBD1 agrees at 7 bases. Germline trimming cut 4 bases from V and 0 bases from J; bases unmatched to any gene: 7. Germline lookup yields CDR1 SGHDT and CDR2 YYEEEE. This CDR3 has 16 residues.

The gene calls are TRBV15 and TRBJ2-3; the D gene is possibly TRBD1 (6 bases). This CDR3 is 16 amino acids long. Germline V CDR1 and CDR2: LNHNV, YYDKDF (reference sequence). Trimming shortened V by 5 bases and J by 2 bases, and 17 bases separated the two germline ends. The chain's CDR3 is CATSLRRGSPTDTQYF. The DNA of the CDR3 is TGTGCCACCAGCTTACGAAGGGGGTCCCCCACAGATACGCAGTATTTT.

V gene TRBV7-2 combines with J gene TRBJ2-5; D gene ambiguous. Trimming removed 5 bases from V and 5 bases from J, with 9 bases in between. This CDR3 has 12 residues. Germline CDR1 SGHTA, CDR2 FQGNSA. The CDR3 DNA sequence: TGTGCCAGCAGCCAGAATGGGGAGACCCAGTACTTC. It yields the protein CASSQNGETQYF.

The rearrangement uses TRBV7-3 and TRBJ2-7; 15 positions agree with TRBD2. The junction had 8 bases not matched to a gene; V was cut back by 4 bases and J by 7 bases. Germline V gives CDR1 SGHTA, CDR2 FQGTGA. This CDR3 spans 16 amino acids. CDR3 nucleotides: TGTGCCAGCAGCTACGGACTAGCGGGAGGGCCGGGGGAGCAGTACTTC. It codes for CASSYGLAGGPGEQYF.

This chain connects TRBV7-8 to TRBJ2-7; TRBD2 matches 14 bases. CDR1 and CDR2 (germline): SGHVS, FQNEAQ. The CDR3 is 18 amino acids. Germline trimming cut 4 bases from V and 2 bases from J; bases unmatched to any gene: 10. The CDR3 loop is CASSWDRLAGGRAYEQYF. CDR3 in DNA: TGTGCCAGCAGCTGGGACAGACTAGCGGGGGGGAGGGCCTACGAGCAGTACTTC.